What follows describes a single T cell receptor (beta chain). This record comes from a study of identifying expanded T cells in peripheral blood. Only in-frame clones appear in the TCRdb table, and some are missing; sequencing was by immunoSEQ multiplex PCR. The table has about 81,000 clones, 84% seen once; the top ten hold about 20%. This TCR was recovered from a person between 18 and 75 years old in good health. Sample: blood.

The CDR3 loop reads CASSYAGGSDTQYF. For the CDR3, the DNA is TGTGCCAGCAGTTATGCGGGAGGGAGTGATACGCAGTATTTT. The chain links TRBV6-5 to TRBJ2-3; the match to TRBD2 covers 9 bases. The CDR3 contains 14 residues. The germline V gene has CDR1 MNHEY and CDR2 SVGAGI. V was clipped by 3 bases and J by 6 bases; unmatched bases: 4.